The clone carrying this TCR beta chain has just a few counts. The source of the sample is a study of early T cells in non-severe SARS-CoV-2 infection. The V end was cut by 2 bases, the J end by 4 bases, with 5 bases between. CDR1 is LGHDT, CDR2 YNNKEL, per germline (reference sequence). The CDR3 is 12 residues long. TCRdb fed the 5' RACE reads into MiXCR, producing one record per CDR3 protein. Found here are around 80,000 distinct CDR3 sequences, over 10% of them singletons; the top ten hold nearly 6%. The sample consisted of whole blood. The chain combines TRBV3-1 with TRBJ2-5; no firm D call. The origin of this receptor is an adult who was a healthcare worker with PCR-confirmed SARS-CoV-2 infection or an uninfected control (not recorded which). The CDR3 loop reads CASSQSGETQYF. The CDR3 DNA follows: TGTGCCAGCAGCCAATCCGGAGAGACCCAGTACTTC.